This T cell receptor (beta chain) was retrieved from a study of T cell changes during pregnancy in multiple sclerosis. The CDR3 runs 14 residues. In germline, CDR1 is SGHDT, CDR2 YYEEEE. V lost 1 base and J lost 3, with 11 bases in between. Sequencing used immunoSEQ multiplex PCR; TCRdb keeps in-frame clones, though not all of them. The table has 80,000 or so clones, about 92% seen once. The sample here was peripheral blood, taken before pregnancy. The rearrangement joins TRBV5-6 to TRBJ2-7, with D perhaps matching TRBD2 (6 bases). This receptor was obtained from a female donor with multiple sclerosis, enrolled in a pregnancy study. The chain's CDR3 is CASSLWGEVYEQYF. The CDR3 bases are TGTGCCAGCAGCTTGTGGGGGGAGGTCTACGAGCAGTACTTC.